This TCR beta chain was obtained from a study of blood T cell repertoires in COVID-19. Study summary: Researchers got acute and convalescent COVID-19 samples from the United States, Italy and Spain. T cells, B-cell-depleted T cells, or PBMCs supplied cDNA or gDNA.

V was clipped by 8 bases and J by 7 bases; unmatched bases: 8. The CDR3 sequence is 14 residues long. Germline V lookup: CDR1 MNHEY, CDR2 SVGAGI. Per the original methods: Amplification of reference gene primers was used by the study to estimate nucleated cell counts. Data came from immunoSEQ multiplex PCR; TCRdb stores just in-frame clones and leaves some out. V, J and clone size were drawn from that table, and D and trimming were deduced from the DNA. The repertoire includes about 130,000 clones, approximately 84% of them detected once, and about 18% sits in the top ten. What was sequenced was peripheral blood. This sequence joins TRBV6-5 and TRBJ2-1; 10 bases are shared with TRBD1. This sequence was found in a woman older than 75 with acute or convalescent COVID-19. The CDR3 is CASLGGQGRNEQFF. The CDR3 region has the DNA TGTGCCAGCCTCGGGGGACAGGGGCGAAATGAGCAGTTCTTC.